This record looks at one T cell receptor beta chain sequence and its context. The data were taken from a study of OX40 agonist ivuxolimab in advanced cancers. TCRdb's table, derived via immunoSEQ multiplex PCR, lists solely in-frame clones and lacks some. The repertoire has roughly 76,000 clones, 84% of them found once; the top ten carry 20% to 30%. There are 15 residues in the CDR3. Trimming stripped 1 base from V and 0 bases from J, with 11 bases between. CDR1 is SGHDT and CDR2 is YYEEEE in the germline V gene. Sequenced material: CD4+ or CD8+ T cells sorted from blood, taken in a trial of the OX40 agonist ivuxolimab. The chain recombines TRBV5-6 with TRBJ2-7, with TRBD1 as a possible D gene (6 bases). The TCR originated in an adult with an advanced solid tumor such as melanoma, head and neck, liver or kidney cancer. CDR3 DNA: TGTGCCAGCAGCTTGTGGGGGACATTCTCCTACGAGCAGTACTTC. It is translated as CASSLWGTFSYEQYF.